The sample holds a few counts of the clone carrying this TCR beta chain. From germline, CDR1 is SGHRS and CDR2 YFSETQ. The CDR3 length is 15 residues. Trimming at V came to 1 base and at J to 8 bases, leaving 7 bases not matched to a gene. These data originate in a study of blood T cell repertoires in COVID-19. As for the study in general: Both acute and convalescent COVID-19 samples were obtained from the United States, Italy and Spain.

Repertoires were generated with immunoSEQ multiplex PCR, while TCRdb's copy carries only in-frame clones and drops some. The table has 40,000 to 50,000 clones, about 85% seen once. The chain has TRBV5-1 and TRBJ1-4, with 8 positions matching TRBD1. The sample was peripheral blood. The receptor was derived from a man aged 45 to 65 with active COVID-19. CDR3 coding DNA: TGCGCCAGCAGCTTGCGCGGGACAGGAGGAGAAAAACTGTTTTTT. Its translation is CASSLRGTGGEKLFF. The complete variable domain, with remaining parts taken from reference TRBV5-1 and TRBJ1-4, reads KAGVTQTPRYLIKTRGQQVTLSCSPISGHRSVSWYQQTPGQGLQFLFEYFSETQRNKGNFPGRFSGRQFSNSRSEMNVSTLELGDSALYLCASSLRGTGGEKLFFGSGTQLSVL.